A selection of T cell receptor beta chains follows, all from one sample in a study of blood T cell repertoires in COVID-19. Assay: immunoSEQ multiplex PCR; the TCRdb copy retains only in-frame clones and omits some. The profile shows around 400,000 clones, approximately 87% of them singletons. Material: peripheral blood. The receptors here all came from a woman in her twenties or thirties with COVID-19, enrolled during active disease. Both conserved end residues are part of each CDR3. The D gene is left open where the match is weak. Not all rows give a size; the values are once, few, many and, for expanded clones, a class.

D,length,J,size,V,DNA,CDR3
-,13,TRBJ1-1,-,TRBV6-5,TGTGCCAGCAGCAGGGTCATGAACACTGAAGCTTTCTTT,CASSRVMNTEAFF
-,17,TRBJ1-6,once,TRBV28,TGTGCCAGCAGTTTACCTCCCCGGAGCTCCTATAATTCACCCCTCCACTTT,CASSLPPRSSYNSPLHF
-,13,TRBJ1-5,-,TRBV7-9,TGTGCCAGCAGCTTAGGCGGGGTTGAGCCCCAGCATTTT,CASSLGGVEPQHF
-,15,TRBJ2-5,-,TRBV11-3,TGTGCCAGCAGCTCCGACGAACAGGTTTGGGGGACCCAGTACTTC,CASSSDEQVWGTQYF
-,11,TRBJ2-7,-,TRBV5-5,TGTGCCAGCAGCTTTAACTACGAGCAGTACTTC,CASSFNYEQYF
-,13,TRBJ2-1,-,TRBV21-1,TGTGCCAGCAGCCAGAGGCGAGACAATGAGCAGTTCTTC,CASSQRRDNEQFF
-,15,TRBJ2-2,-,TRBV15,TGTGCCACCAGCAGAACCGACAGTAACACCGGGGAGCTGTTTTTT,CATSRTDSNTGELFF
TRBD2,15,TRBJ2-1,-,TRBV6-5,TGTGCCAGCAGTATTAGCGGGGACTCCTACAATGAGCAGTTCTTC,CASSISGDSYNEQFF
TRBD1,16,TRBJ2-7,-,TRBV5-1,TGCGCCAGCAGCTTCAGCCCCGGGACAGGAAGCTACGAGCAGTACTTC,CASSFSPGTGSYEQYF
-,14,TRBJ2-7,-,TRBV10-1,TGCGCCAGCAGTGAGTCGGGGAGGCCCTACGAGCAGTACTTC,CASSESGRPYEQYF
TRBD2,16,TRBJ2-1,once,TRBV19,TGTGCCAGTAGTATACTAGCGGGGGGATCCTACAATGAGCAGTTCTTC,CASSILAGGSYNEQFF
TRBD1,13,TRBJ2-3,-,TRBV29-1,TGCAGCGTTATAAGAGGGGGCTCGGATACGCAGTATTTT,CSVIRGGSDTQYF
TRBD1,15,TRBJ1-4,-,TRBV7-9,TGTGCCAGCAGCTTCTGGGTTCAGGGGGACGAAAAACTGTTTTTT,CASSFWVQGDEKLFF
-,10,TRBJ2-1,-,TRBV20-1,TGCAGTGCGTCCGAGAATGAGCAGTTCTTC,CSASENEQFF